A single sample is the source of the 2 T cell receptor beta chains below, sequenced in a study of blood T cell repertoires in COVID-19. The table came from immunoSEQ multiplex PCR; TCRdb's copy has only in-frame clones and leaves some out. This table has 250,000 to 350,000 clones, approximately 91% appearing once. Sequenced sample: peripheral blood. Receptors originate from a woman aged 60-70 years with acute or convalescent COVID-19.

The chain joins TRBV7-2 to TRBJ2-2, with D possibly matching TRBD1 (6 bases). Deletions cut 3 bases from V and 5 bases from J, with 10 bases between. CDR3 length: 14 residues. From germline, CDR1 is SGHTA and CDR2 FQGNSA. CDR3 nucleotides: TGTGCCAGCAGCTTCGACAGGAATACCGGGGAGCTGTTTTTT. Amino acid sequence: CASSFDRNTGELFF.

This clone was counted between two and nine times. This CDR3 is also generated by other DNA sequences in the sample. The J gene is TRBJ2-2, the V gene TRBV5-1; a weak D match, TRBD2 (6 bases). The germline CDR1 and CDR2 sequences are SGHRS and YFSETQ. The CDR3 sequence is 15 residues long. Trimming removed 0 bases from V and 0 bases from J, with 6 bases in between. In DNA form, the CDR3 reads TGCGCCAGCAGCTTGGGCGGGACGAACACCGGGGAGCTGTTTTTT. It translates to CASSLGGTNTGELFF.